Listed below are T cell receptor beta chains from one sample, sequenced in a study of blood T cell repertoires in COVID-19. Sequencing was performed with immunoSEQ multiplex PCR; in TCRdb, only in-frame clones are kept and a portion is missing. The data show some 370,000 clones, with under 85% seen just once and approximately 4.7% held by the top ten. Sequences were obtained from PBMCs or T cells enriched from blood (not recorded which). The source of these receptors is a woman aged 45-65 years who had recovered from COVID-19. CDR3s include the opening cysteine and the closing phenylalanine or tryptophan. Each record gives: clone size, V gene, D gene, J gene, CDR3 DNA, CDR3 protein. D genes are given only for firm matches. Size values are once, few and many counts, or a class for expanded clones, and some rows have none.

>few|TRBV3-1/TRBV3-2|.|TRBJ1-1
TGTGCCAGCAGCCCCCTTGCGTCACAGGGAAACACTGAAGCTTTCTTT
CASSPLASQGNTEAFF
>.|TRBV7-2|.|TRBJ1-2
TGTGCCAGCAGCTCGGAGGGCATTAACTATGGCTACACCTTC
CASSSEGINYGYTF
>.|TRBV6-6|TRBD1|TRBJ1-2
TGTGCCAGCAGTTACCCGGGACAGGGTAAGATTGGCTACACCTTC
CASSYPGQGKIGYTF
>.|TRBV4-3|TRBD1|TRBJ2-7
TGCGCCAGCAGCCGTCTGACAGGGGGCGGCTACGAGCAGTACTTC
CASSRLTGGGYEQYF
>.|TRBV7-2|.|TRBJ1-2
TGTGCCAGCAGCATAATCACGGGGGGGACCCTCTATGGCTACACCTTC
CASSIITGGTLYGYTF
>.|TRBV15|.|TRBJ2-1
TGTGCCACCAGCAGAGATTTGGCTAGCGTCCTTTCCTACAATGAGCAGTTCTTC
CATSRDLASVLSYNEQFF
>.|TRBV6-6|TRBD2|TRBJ2-1
TGTGCCAGCAGATTAGCGGGGGCCAATGAGCAGTTCTTC
CASRLAGANEQFF
>.|TRBV30|TRBD1|TRBJ1-2
TGTGCCTGGACCCAGGGGGACGGTGGCTACACCTTC
CAWTQGDGGYTF
>.|TRBV7-8|TRBD1|TRBJ1-2
TGTGCCAGCAGCTCGGGAACAGGGGCCCCCTATGGCTACACCTTC
CASSSGTGAPYGYTF
>.|TRBV10-1|.|TRBJ1-2
TGCGCCAGCAGGGTGGGGCAGGGCCTTGACTATGGCTACACCTTC
CASRVGQGLDYGYTF
>.|TRBV2|.|TRBJ1-6
TGTGCCAGCAGTTCGGAGGAAAATTCACCCCTCCACTTT
CASSSEENSPLHF
>.|TRBV10-1|TRBD1|TRBJ1-2
TGCGCCAGCAGCCGGACAGGGGGAGCCGGTGGCTACACCTTC
CASSRTGGAGGYTF
>.|TRBV5-1|.|TRBJ1-5
TGCGCCAGCAGCTTGGACTCAAATCAGCCCCAGCATTTT
CASSLDSNQPQHF
>.|TRBV6-2/TRBV6-3|.|TRBJ1-6
TGTGCCAGCAGTCCGATGCAGACTTACTCCTATAATTCACCCCTCCACTTT
CASSPMQTYSYNSPLHF
>.|TRBV6-5|.|TRBJ1-6
TGTGCCAGTAGACGGGCGCAGGGTTCACCCCTCCACTTT
CASRRAQGSPLHF
>.|TRBV19|TRBD2|TRBJ2-3
TGTGCCAGTAGTCTAGCGGGAGGAATTAGCACAGATACGCAGTATTTT
CASSLAGGISTDTQYF
>.|TRBV12-3/TRBV12-4|.|TRBJ1-2
TGTGCCAGCAGCCTGAAGGGGGGCTACACCTTC
CASSLKGGYTF
>.|TRBV27|TRBD1|TRBJ1-4
TGTGCCAGCAGTCCCACAGGGGAGGTGGGTGAAAAACTGTTTTTT
CASSPTGEVGEKLFF
>.|TRBV14|.|TRBJ1-2
TGTGCCAGCAGCCAGTTCGGGGGGGCAGGCGATCCCCCTAACTATGGCTACACCTTC
CASSQFGGAGDPPNYGYTF
>.|TRBV7-9|.|TRBJ2-3
TGTGCCCTAGGGGAGGACAAGTTCGCAGATACGCAGTATTTT
CALGEDKFADTQYF
>.|TRBV19|.|TRBJ1-1
TGTGCCAGTAGTATATTTAGACAGTTGATCGTGGGGCGCACTGAAGCTTTCTTT
CASSIFRQLIVGRTEAFF
>.|TRBV23-1|TRBD1|TRBJ2-3
TGCGCCAGCAGGCGCTCGGACAGGGCAGATACGCAGTATTTT
CASRRSDRADTQYF
>.|TRBV5-5|TRBD1|TRBJ1-6
TGTGCCAGCAGCTTACAGGGGAGTAATTCACCCCTCCACTTT
CASSLQGSNSPLHF